Sequencing of this TCR beta chain was carried out in a study of cytomegalovirus exposure and HLA in healthy donors. Only a few counts were recorded for this clone. PCR involved 60 Vbeta and 13 Jbeta primers. The repertoire was sequenced with immunoSEQ multiplex PCR; TCRdb's copy has only in-frame clones and lacks some. Of over 200,000 clones in the sample, about three quarters are singletons; the top ten hold roughly 2.5%. With 1 base removed from V and 0 bases from J, the gap between germline ends came to 13 bases. The CDR3 length is 16 residues. The germline gives CDR1 SGHAT, CDR2 FQNNGV. The receptor was isolated from a woman aged 60-70 years in good health and CMV-seropositive. This chain connects TRBV11-2 to TRBJ2-7; the D is unclear. The specimen sequenced was PBMCs. Here the CDR3 reads CASSLGYYGSSYEQYF. CDR3 DNA sequence: TGTGCCAGCAGCTTAGGCTATTACGGTAGCTCCTACGAGCAGTACTTC.